Below, 25 T cell receptor beta chains from the same sample are listed, as sequenced in a study of blood T cell repertoires in COVID-19. Data came from immunoSEQ multiplex PCR; TCRdb stores just in-frame clones and leaves some out. Here the sample spans fewer than 150,000 clones, around 89% being singletons. The sequencing sample was made of peripheral blood. The source of these receptors is a woman aged 80 or over with acute or convalescent COVID-19.

This clone was seen just once. This chain links TRBV7-2 with TRBJ2-7, with 7 bases fitting TRBD1. CDR3 length equals 16 residues. Trimming took 3 bases from V and 0 from J; bases not matched to a gene: 8. From germline, CDR1 is SGHTA and CDR2 FQGNSA. In nucleotides, the CDR3 is TGTGCCAGCAGCTTCCCCCCGGGACAGAGCTCCTACGAGCAGTACTTC. Translation: CASSFPPGQSSYEQYF. Supplemented by reference TRBV7-2 and TRBJ2-7, the full variable domain reads GAGVSQSPSNKVTEKGKDVELRCDPISGHTALYWYRQSLGQGLEFLIYFQGNSAPDKSGLPSDRFSAERTGGSVSTLTIQRTQQEDSAVYLCASSFPPGQSSYEQYFGPGTRLTVT.

The J gene is TRBJ1-5, the V gene TRBV2; D is uncertain. Germline-derived CDR1 and CDR2 are SNHLY and FYNNEI. V gave up 3 bases and J gave up 6 bases, with 9 bases separating them. There are 13 residues in the CDR3. The CDR3: CASSEQEAQPQHF. In DNA, the CDR3 is TGTGCCAGCAGTGAGCAGGAAGCTCAGCCCCAGCATTTT.

The genes are TRBV10-3 and TRBJ2-7; TRBD1 aligns across 7 bases. Germline V gives CDR1 ENHRY, CDR2 SYGVKD. This CDR3 spans 15 amino acids. V lost 3 bases and J lost 2; bases outside the gene matches: 7. CDR3 in amino acids: CAISDPGQTTYEQYF. CDR3 nucleotide sequence: TGTGCCATCAGTGACCCGGGACAGACAACCTACGAGCAGTACTTC.

The chain has TRBV5-1 and TRBJ2-2, with D unclear. The V end lost 0 bases, the J end lost 0 bases, and 9 bases lay between the germline ends. CDR3 length: 16 residues. Germline CDR1 and CDR2: SGHRS and YFSETQ. Here the CDR3 DNA reads TGCGCCAGCAGCTTGGTTACTATCTCGAACACCGGGGAGCTGTTTTTT. This translates into CASSLVTISNTGELFF.

The V gene is TRBV18, the J gene TRBJ2-7; the match to TRBD1 covers 7 bases. Germline values: CDR1 KGHSH, CDR2 LQKENI. J gave up 0 bases and V 3 bases, and 5 bases lay outside the gene matches. The CDR3 contains 15 residues. CDR3 region: CASSPRTGSSYEQYF. CDR3 nucleotides: TGTGCCAGCTCACCTAGGACAGGCAGCTCCTACGAGCAGTACTTC.

The chain carries TRBV7-9 and TRBJ1-1; D gene unclear. This CDR3 is built from 12 residues. V lost 1 base, J lost 7 bases, and 7 bases lay in between. Germline loops: CDR1 SEHNR, CDR2 FQNEAQ (reference sequence). The CDR3 DNA follows: TGTGCCAGCAGCTTAGGCAGTATTGAAGCTTTCTTT. Amino acids: CASSLGSIEAFF. Full variable domain (rest looked up from reference TRBV7-9 and TRBJ1-1): DTGVSQNPRHKITKRGQNVTFRCDPISEHNRLYWYRQTLGQGPEFLTYFQNEAQLEKSRLLSDRFSAERPKGSFSTLEIQRTEQGDSAMYLCASSLGSIEAFFGQGTRLTVV.

Turning to this clone: Other DNA sequences within the sample encode an identical CDR3. The V call is TRBV19, the J call TRBJ1-5; 8 positions match TRBD1. The CDR3 runs to 14 residues. The trim removed 3 bases at V and 5 bases at J, leaving 3 bases unmatched. CDR1 is LNHDA, CDR2 SQIVND, per germline (reference sequence). The CDR3 loop reads CASSINRGDQPQHF. CDR3 nucleotides: TGTGCCAGTAGTATTAACAGGGGGGATCAGCCCCAGCATTTT.

V gene TRBV5-5 combines with J gene TRBJ1-1, with a possible D match to TRBD1 (6 bases). The germline CDR1 and CDR2 sequences are SGHKS and YYEKEE (reference sequence). Trimming cost V 0 bases and J 2 bases, with 14 bases left between them. There are 16 residues in the CDR3. CDR3 DNA: TGTGCCAGCAGCTTGGGGGCAGGGGTCTATAACACTGAAGCTTTCTTT. This codes for CASSLGAGVYNTEAFF.

The V and J genes are TRBV30 and TRBJ1-2; 9 bases align to TRBD1. V was clipped by 3 bases and J by 4 bases; unmatched bases: 18. In germline, CDR1 is GTSNPN, CDR2 SVGIG (reference sequence). The CDR3 runs to 18 residues. CDR3: CAWRRPDRGPAAGYGYTF. Here the CDR3 DNA reads TGTGCCTGGAGGCGGCCGGACAGGGGCCCCGCGGCCGGCTATGGCTACACCTTC.

The chain couples TRBV5-4 to TRBJ1-6; 9 bases agree with TRBD1. From germline, CDR1 is SGHNT and CDR2 YYREEE (reference sequence). Unmatched junction bases numbered 6, after V lost 4 bases and J lost 1 base. The CDR3 is 17 residues long. The CDR3 DNA follows: TGTGCCAGCAGCCCTACAGGGGGCAATTCCTATAATTCACCCCTCCACTTT. This codes for CASSPTGGNSYNSPLHF.

The genes are TRBV5-4 and TRBJ2-5; 9 bases line up with TRBD2. The J segment lost 1 base and the V segment lost 4 bases, leaving 2 bases of the junction unmatched. From germline, CDR1 is SGHNT and CDR2 YYREEE (reference sequence). The CDR3 spans 14 residues. CDR3 region: CASSQTSGQETQYF. For the CDR3, the DNA is TGTGCCAGCAGCCAGACTAGCGGCCAAGAGACCCAGTACTTC.

The V call is TRBV28, the J call TRBJ1-5; D is ambiguous. V lost 3 bases and J lost 4, with 19 bases in between. The CDR3 sequence is 17 residues long. The V gene's germline CDR1 is MDHEN and CDR2 SYDVKM. CDR3 nucleotide sequence: TGTGCCAGCAGTTTCCTGGGAGTCTCTGGAAGAAATCAGCCCCAGCATTTT. It yields the protein CASSFLGVSGRNQPQHF.

The chain links TRBV15 to TRBJ2-1; the D gene is possibly TRBD2 (5 bases). This CDR3 is 16 amino acids long. CDR1 and CDR2 (germline): LNHNV, YYDKDF (reference sequence). Trimming took 0 bases from V and 2 from J, leaving 11 bases between them. The CDR3 spells CATSRERRRPYNEQFF. As DNA, the CDR3 is TGTGCCACCAGCAGAGAGAGAAGGAGGCCCTACAATGAGCAGTTCTTC.

This sequence joins TRBV6-5 and TRBJ2-7, with D maybe TRBD1 (6 bases). The CDR3 loop spans 14 amino acids. Deletions cut 5 bases from V and 5 bases from J, with 16 bases between. The germline CDR1 and CDR2 sequences are MNHEY and SVGAGI. The CDR3 sequence: CASSQGQRSNEQYF. CDR3 sequence (DNA): TGTGCCAGCAGTCAGGGGCAGCGGTCCAACGAGCAGTACTTC.

This CDR3 reads CASSHGTEKLFF. The CDR3 DNA follows: TGTGCCAGCAGCCATGGGACAGAAAAACTGTTTTTT. The chain couples TRBV3-1 (or the pseudogene TRBV3-2) to TRBJ1-4; a weak D match, TRBD1 (6 bases). The CDR3 covers 12 residues. CDR1 is LGHDT, CDR2 YNNKEL, per germline (reference sequence). V was trimmed by 3 bases and J by 8 bases, leaving 7 bases between them.

The chain is built from TRBV10-2 and TRBJ1-3; D not resolved. The germline CDR1 and CDR2 sequences are WSHSY and SAAADI. The CDR3 totals 14 residues. V shed 8 bases and J shed 0 bases, with 11 bases lying between them. The CDR3 protein is CASLDGLSGNTIYF. The CDR3, as DNA: TGCGCCAGCTTAGACGGACTCTCTGGAAACACCATATATTTT.

The V and J genes are TRBV9 and TRBJ2-5, with D possibly matching TRBD2 (5 bases). The CDR3 spans 13 residues. V was shortened by 3 bases and J by 5 bases, with 11 bases between the two germline ends. From germline, CDR1 is SGDLS and CDR2 YYNGEE. The DNA for the CDR3 is TGTGCCAGCAGCGGCCTGGCGGGTGAGACCCAGTACTTC. Translated: CASSGLAGETQYF.

The rearrangement joins TRBV5-4 to TRBJ1-1; no firm D call. Trimming took off 2 bases at V and 7 bases at J, with 18 bases between the two ends. CDR3 length: 15 amino acids. The V gene's germline CDR1 is SGHNT and CDR2 YYREEE (reference sequence). The CDR3 region has the DNA TGTGCCAGCAGCTTTGCGGGCGACCACGACGGTGAAGCTTTCTTT. Its translation: CASSFAGDHDGEAFF.

This clone was picked up a small number of times. This chain links TRBV7-2 with TRBJ2-5, with D uncertain. The CDR3 totals 14 residues. From germline, CDR1 is SGHTA and CDR2 FQGNSA. Trimming took 6 bases from V and 2 from J, leaving 13 bases between them. For the CDR3, the DNA is TGTGCCAGCAGTCTAATTCCTCAACAAGAGACCCAGTACTTC. Translation: CASSLIPQQETQYF.

V usage is TRBV11-1 and J usage is TRBJ2-3; tentative D call: TRBD2 (5 bases). The CDR3 is made up of 13 amino acids. Trimming cost V 6 bases and J 3 bases, with 10 bases left between them. From germline, CDR1 is SGHAT and CDR2 FQDESV (reference sequence). Here the CDR3 reads CASSPGITDTQYF. The CDR3 coding sequence is TGTGCCAGCAGTCCCGGGATAACAGATACGCAGTATTTT.

The rearrangement uses TRBV7-6 and TRBJ2-5; TRBD2 agrees at 9 bases. CDR1 is SGHVS and CDR2 is FNYEAQ in the germline V gene. The ends lost 5 bases at V and 7 bases at J; junction bases unmatched: 14. CDR3 length equals 16 residues. CDR3 sequence: CASSPSAGGGLGTQYF. In DNA form, the CDR3 reads TGTGCCAGCAGCCCTAGTGCGGGGGGGGGCCTCGGGACCCAGTACTTC.

This clone was observed a single time. This chain links TRBV19 with TRBJ1-1; D not resolved. V lost 5 bases, J lost 0 bases, and 10 bases lay in between. Germline CDR1 LNHDA, CDR2 SQIVND (reference sequence). There are 14 residues in the CDR3. CDR3: CASSAPGLNTEAFF. The CDR3 nucleotides read TGTGCCAGTAGTGCCCCAGGATTGAACACTGAAGCTTTCTTT.

The chain carries TRBV10-1 and TRBJ1-5, with 8 bases lining up with TRBD1. CDR1 is WNHNN, CDR2 SYGVQD, per germline (reference sequence). Trimming removed 9 bases from V and 1 base from J; junction bases left unmatched: 2. The CDR3 runs 13 residues. The CDR3 sequence: CARGTGSNQPQHF. Here the CDR3 DNA reads TGCGCCAGGGGGACAGGAAGCAATCAGCCCCAGCATTTT.

The gene calls are TRBV10-3 and TRBJ1-2, with 8 nucleotides matching TRBD1. The CDR3 has 12 amino acids. Germline lookup yields CDR1 ENHRY and CDR2 SYGVKD. Trimming took 10 bases from V and 7 from J; bases not matched to a gene: 8. As DNA, the CDR3 is TGTGCCACTAGACAGGGGACACGTGGCTACACCTTC. Protein product: CATRQGTRGYTF.

The V gene is TRBV2, the J gene TRBJ2-7, with TRBD1 as a possible D gene (5 bases). Trimming pared 7 bases from V and 0 bases from J, leaving 10 bases between. This CDR3 spans 13 amino acids. Germline CDR1 SNHLY, CDR2 FYNNEI. In DNA, the CDR3 is TGTGCCAGCAAGGCAGGGAACTCCTACGAGCAGTACTTC. Residues: CASKAGNSYEQYF. The full variable domain, its missing parts supplied by reference TRBV2 and TRBJ2-7, is EPEVTQTPSHQVTQMGQEVILRCVPISNHLYFYWYRQILGQKVEFLVSFYNNEISEKSEIFDDQFSVERPDGSNFTLKIRSTKLEDSAMYFCASKAGNSYEQYFGPGTRLTVT.